This paragraph covers one T cell receptor (beta chain) sequence. Its antigen remains unknown. CDR1 and CDR2 from the germline V gene are SGHRS and YFSETQ. Trimming took off 1 base at V and 3 bases at J, with 12 bases between the two ends. The length of the CDR3 is 15 residues. This entry belongs to a study of cytotoxic CD8 clonotypes in ibrutinib-treated CLL. Study-level results: Clonality climbed at ibrutinib response, then dropped toward baseline at progression. Baseline clonality exceeded age-matched healthy donors and tracked circulating CD8+ T-cell counts. Shared public clonotypes were rare, and on treatment they either got smaller or stayed the same.

This table comes from immunoSEQ multiplex PCR, and its TCRdb copy is limited to in-frame clones, with some not included. The sample shows 30,000 to 50,000 clones, 65% to 70% of them seen only once. The input for sequencing was PBMCs, taken at disease progression, from a patient treated with ibrutinib. The clonotype comes from a human donor with chronic lymphocytic leukemia. J is TRBJ2-3 and V is TRBV5-1; D not certain. In DNA form, the CDR3 reads TGCGCCAGCAGCTTGAGTGTGGGTGAGACAGATACGCAGTATTTT. Protein: CASSLSVGETDTQYF.